The 27 T cell receptor beta chains below were found in one sample sequenced in a study of regulatory T cells in long-lasting Graves disease. Time point described: persistent/refractory GD, antithyroid drugs over 5 years with positive TRAb. PBMCs provided the RNA from which the TCR library was made. Libraries of TCR beta came from iRepertoire HTBI primers plus Arm-PCR of CDR3 regions. One entry per CDR3 protein results from TCRdb running MiXCR on the multiplex PCR reads. The sample yields some 340,000 distinct CDR3 sequences, approximately 25% seen once. The source was peripheral blood mononuclear cells (PBMCs), collected when the disease was refractory, from a patient treated with antithyroid drugs. These TCRs come from a middle-aged woman with Graves disease.

The rearrangement joins TRBV11-2 to TRBJ2-5, with a weak D call TRBD1 (6 bases). Trimming took off 5 bases at V and 3 bases at J, with 19 bases between the two ends. Germline V lookup: CDR1 SGHAT, CDR2 FQNNGV. The CDR3 extends over 16 amino acids. For the CDR3, the DNA is TGTGCCAGCAGCCTCTTAGGGGACAAGGTGAAAGAGACCCAGTACTTC. Amino acid sequence: CASSLLGDKVKETQYF. Together with reference TRBV11-2 and TRBJ2-5, the CDR3 gives the full variable domain: EAGVAQSPRYKIIEKRQSVAFWCNPISGHATLYWYQQILGQGPKLLIQFQNNGVVDDSQLPKDRFSAERLKGVDSTLKIQPAKLEDSAVYLCASSLLGDKVKETQYFGPGTRLLVL.

The V call is TRBV5-8, the J call TRBJ2-3; the D is unclear. The CDR3 is made up of 15 amino acids. V was trimmed by 4 bases and J by 0 bases, leaving 12 bases between them. Per germline, CDR1 SGHTS and CDR2 YDEGEE. CDR3 nucleotide sequence: TGTGCCAGCAGCCTGGACCAGTCTAGCACAGATACGCAGTATTTT. Amino acids: CASSLDQSSTDTQYF.

Written as DNA, the CDR3 is TGTGCCAGCAGTTACTCAACTGAGCCTCAGCCCCAGCATTTT. Amino acids: CASSYSTEPQPQHF. The chain couples TRBV6-2 or TRBV6-3 to TRBJ1-5; D gene unclear. Trimming left V 0 bases short and J 6 bases short, with 9 bases between. CDR1 is MNHEY and CDR2 is SVGEGT in the germline V gene. This CDR3 contains 14 residues.

About this clonotype: A much larger clone lies a single base off, so this may be a read error. The V gene is TRBV6-4, the J gene TRBJ2-5; 10 bases are a match to TRBD1. The CDR3 spans 16 residues. With 7 bases clipped from V and 9 bases from J, the junction kept 17 bases outside the gene matches. In germline, CDR1 is MRHNA, CDR2 SNTAGT. The CDR3 DNA follows: TGTGCCAGCACCGAAGTGGGACAGGGGTTGTCGGAGCCCCAGTACTTC. This gives the protein CASTEVGQGLSEPQYF.

V usage is TRBV5-5 and J usage is TRBJ1-5, with D uncertain. Germline V gene lookup returns CDR1 SGHKS and CDR2 YYEKEE (reference sequence). This CDR3 has 14 amino acids. Trimming shortened V by 3 bases and J by 4 bases, and 11 bases separated the two germline ends. The CDR3 spells CASSSLSKNQPQHF. The CDR3 DNA sequence: TGTGCCAGCAGCTCCCTGAGCAAGAATCAGCCCCAGCATTTT.

The genes are TRBV11-2 and TRBJ2-1; 13 bases fit TRBD2. CDR3 length equals 19 residues. Germline lookup yields CDR1 SGHAT and CDR2 FQNNGV. The J segment lost 6 bases and the V segment lost 4 bases, leaving 15 bases of the junction unmatched. CDR3 DNA: TGTGCCAGCAGCTCAGGGACTAGCGGGACGCTTAAAGGTCGCAATGAGCAGTTCTTC. Residues: CASSSGTSGTLKGRNEQFF.

The chain joins TRBV9 to TRBJ2-2; D is unclear. Germline CDR1 reads SGDLS; CDR2 reads YYNGEE. V lost 0 bases and J 7 bases, leaving 7 bases between the germline ends. This CDR3 spans 13 amino acids. The CDR3 loop reads CASSVDAGGELFF. Written as DNA, the CDR3 is TGTGCCAGCAGCGTAGATGCAGGCGGGGAGCTGTTTTTT.

A few counts support this clonotype. V gene TRBV4-1 combines with J gene TRBJ2-5; D is unclear. CDR3 length: 14 residues. Germline lookup yields CDR1 MGHRA and CDR2 YSYEKL. Trimming removed 1 base at V and 5 bases at J, with 11 bases between. The CDR3 protein is CASSQVNFGETQYF. DNA for the CDR3: TGCGCCAGCAGCCAAGTAAATTTCGGGGAGACCCAGTACTTC.

The table lists this clonotype with many counts. The chain uses TRBV2 and TRBJ1-6; 7 positions agree with TRBD1. The V segment lost 6 bases and the J segment 5 bases; nucleotides outside the gene matches: 1. CDR1 and CDR2 from the germline V gene are SNHLY and FYNNEI. This CDR3 is built from 13 residues. CDR3 in amino acids: CASRTGNNSPLHF. For the CDR3, the DNA is TGTGCCAGCAGGACAGGGAATAATTCACCCCTCCACTTT.

Written as DNA, the CDR3 is TGTGCCAGCAGTTCAAGCGGGGGGTTCAATGAGCAGTTCTTC. As protein: CASSSSGGFNEQFF. The rearrangement uses TRBV12-3 or TRBV12-4 and TRBJ2-5, with 9 bases fitting TRBD2. The DNA matches TRBJ2-1 better at its end, which makes the J call doubtful. This CDR3 has 14 amino acids.

V usage is TRBV6-1 and J usage is TRBJ2-5; 7 bases map to TRBD2. This CDR3 is built from 15 residues. J was trimmed by 4 bases and V by 6 bases; bases with no gene match: 11. In germline, CDR1 is MNHNS, CDR2 SASEGT. DNA for the CDR3: TGTGCCAGCAGCTTGGCCCCGTCTAGCGGAGAGACCCAGTACTTC. Translating gives CASSLAPSSGETQYF.

This clonotype was seen at least ten times. V usage is TRBV28 and J usage is TRBJ1-4; the match to TRBD1 covers 9 bases. V dropped 7 bases and J dropped 6; count of bases not matched to a gene: 12. Germline CDR1 and CDR2: MDHEN and SYDVKM. The CDR3 contains 16 residues. For the CDR3, the DNA is TGTGCCAGCATTACACGTCGACGGGACAGGGATGAAAAACTGTTTTTT. This gives the protein CASITRRRDRDEKLFF.

By frequency in the sample, this clonotype is medium-sized. The chain couples TRBV28 to TRBJ2-7; D is ambiguous. V dropped 6 bases and J dropped 3 bases, with 21 bases sitting between them. Germline-derived CDR1 and CDR2 are MDHEN and SYDVKM. CDR3 length equals 16 residues. The CDR3 sequence: CASRGIGLSADYEQYF. The CDR3 DNA follows: TGTGCCAGCAGAGGAATAGGCCTCTCGGCTGACTACGAGCAGTACTTC.

This clonotype appeared a single time. The CDR3 nucleotides read TGCAGTGCTAGTTATAGCGGGACAGGGGCCAACGTCCTGACTTTC. It specifies CSASYSGTGANVLTF. The chain links TRBV20-1 to TRBJ2-6, with 8 bases identical to TRBD2. This CDR3 has 15 residues. CDR1 is DFQATT and CDR2 is SNEGSKA in the germline V gene (reference sequence). The ends lost 3 bases at V and 4 bases at J; junction bases unmatched: 5.

This clonotype has just a few counts. A read error is likely here: a far larger clone is one base away. The chain links TRBV27 to TRBJ1-1; a weak D match, TRBD1 (5 bases). Trimming took 6 bases from V and 1 from J, leaving 12 bases between them. This CDR3 comprises 14 residues. Per germline, CDR1 MNHEY and CDR2 SMNVEV (reference sequence). CDR3 residues: CASRPGGGNTEAFF. The CDR3 DNA follows: TGTGCCAGCAGGCCCGGGGGGGGGAACACTGAAGCTTTCTTT.

This clonotype was counted many times. The chain combines TRBV28 with TRBJ2-7; the match to TRBD2 covers 14 bases. Germline-derived CDR1 and CDR2 are MDHEN and SYDVKM. Germline trimming cut 10 bases from V and 2 bases from J; bases unmatched to any gene: 25. CDR3 length equals 21 residues. CDR3 amino acids: CATSGLNTLRRLAGGPYEQYF. CDR3 in DNA: TGTGCCACGTCGGGACTCAATACCCTGAGGAGACTAGCGGGAGGGCCCTACGAGCAGTACTTC.

As regards this clonotype: This may be a read error, as it is one base from a much larger clone. This chain links TRBV6-1 with TRBJ2-7; no reliable D call. The germline V gene has CDR1 MNHNS and CDR2 SASEGT. This CDR3 has 14 amino acids. The CDR3 is CASSEAPQRPRAVF. The CDR3 DNA is TGTGCCAGCAGTGAAGCGCCACAAAGGCCAAGGGCCGTCTTC.

This clonotype appeared a few times. This chain connects TRBV9 to TRBJ2-1, with D uncertain. The CDR3 covers 13 residues. CDR1 SGDLS and CDR2 YYNGEE come from the germline V gene. V dropped 0 bases and J dropped 9 bases, with 10 bases sitting between them. The CDR3 is CASSVAGLGEQFF. The CDR3 nucleotides are TGTGCCAGCAGCGTAGCGGGCCTGGGTGAGCAGTTCTTC.

A few counts support this clonotype. A junction end diverges from the germline sequence, so it may reflect a read error. The V call is TRBV6-5, the J call TRBJ1-2, with D tentatively TRBD1 (5 bases). The CDR3 contains 14 residues. From germline, CDR1 is MNHEY and CDR2 SVGAGI. For the CDR3, the DNA is TGTGCCAGCAATTACTCGGGGAGGGGTTATGGCTACACCTTC. Encoded protein: CASNYSGRGYGYTF.

This clonotype was seen only a few times. The genes are TRBV29-1 and TRBJ1-1; D is unresolved. The CDR3 sequence is 12 residues long. V gave up 4 bases and J gave up 3 bases, with 9 bases separating them. CDR1 and CDR2 (germline): SQVTM, ANQGSEA. CDR3 residues: CSVARYDTEAFF. The CDR3 DNA is TGCAGCGTTGCCAGATATGACACTGAAGCTTTCTTT. Based on the CDR3 plus reference TRBV29-1 and TRBJ1-1, the full variable domain is SAVISQKPSRDICQRGTSLTIQCQVDSQVTMMFWYRQQPGQSLTLIATANQGSEATYESGFVIDKFPISRPNLTFSTLTVSNMSPEDSSIYLCSVARYDTEAFFGQGTRLTVV.

In its sample, this clonotype was seen a few times. A much larger clone lies one base from this, so it may be a read error. V usage is TRBV28 and J usage is TRBJ2-7; possibly TRBD2 for D (5 bases). Germline loops: CDR1 MDHEN, CDR2 SYDVKM. This CDR3 has 12 residues. The CDR3 protein is CAGSPLWEEQYF. In DNA, the CDR3 is TGTGCCGGCAGCCCTCTGTGGGAGGAGCAGTACTTC.

This clonotype was counted only a few times. CDR3 sequence (DNA): TGTGCCACCCTGAGGGGTACGCGTGAGCAGTTCTTC. Translating it yields CATLRGTREQFF. The V and J genes are TRBV28 and TRBJ2-1; D might be TRBD1 or TRBD2, each matching 5 bases. Germline V gene sequence: CDR1 MDHEN, CDR2 SYDVKM. CDR3 size: 12 residues. V lost 10 bases and J 9 bases, leaving 16 bases between the germline ends. The full variable domain, with the rest looked up from reference TRBV28 and TRBJ2-1, is DVKVTQSSRYLVKRTGEKVFLECVQDMDHENMFWYRQDPGLGLRLIYFSYDVKMKEKGDIPEGYSVSREKKERFSLILESASTNQTSMYLCATLRGTREQFFGPGTRLTVL.

CDR3 bases: TGCAGCGTTCGGAGCTCCTACAATGAGCAGTTCTTC. Its protein is CSVRSSYNEQFF. The chain carries TRBV29-1 and TRBJ2-1; D uncertain. This CDR3 region has 12 residues. Between the trimmed V and J ends, which lost 5 bases and 0 bases, there was a span of 5 bases. The germline gives CDR1 SQVTM, CDR2 ANQGSEA.

This clonotype was seen only a few times. V is TRBV28 and J is TRBJ2-7; 14 bases align to TRBD2. The CDR3 totals 16 residues. The trim removed 1 base at V and 6 bases at J, leaving 5 bases unmatched. Germline CDR1 reads MDHEN; CDR2 reads SYDVKM. CDR3 in amino acids: CASSLYGLAGGGEQYF. DNA for the CDR3: TGTGCCAGCAGTTTATACGGACTAGCGGGAGGTGGCGAGCAGTACTTC. The complete variable domain, with remaining parts taken from reference TRBV28 and TRBJ2-7, reads DVKVTQSSRYLVKRTGEKVFLECVQDMDHENMFWYRQDPGLGLRLIYFSYDVKMKEKGDIPEGYSVSREKKERFSLILESASTNQTSMYLCASSLYGLAGGGEQYFGPGTRLTVT.

A word on this clonotype: One junction end disagrees with the germline gene, perhaps due to a read error. V is TRBV27 and J is TRBJ2-7, with no clear D. The CDR3 loop spans 12 amino acids. From germline, CDR1 is MNHEY and CDR2 SMNVEV (reference sequence). The CDR3 DNA reads TGTGCCGGCAGTAGGTCTTCCTACGAGCAGTACTTC. Its protein product is CAGSRSSYEQYF.

The chain combines TRBV7-9 with TRBJ2-3, with D perhaps TRBD2 (5 bases). Per germline, CDR1 SEHNR and CDR2 FQNEAQ (reference sequence). Trimming left V 5 bases short and J 2 bases short, with 11 bases between. The CDR3 is made up of 14 amino acids. This CDR3 is CASSTVSATDTQYF. CDR3 coding DNA: TGTGCCAGCAGCACCGTTAGCGCCACAGATACGCAGTATTTT. Based on the CDR3 plus reference TRBV7-9 and TRBJ2-3, the full variable domain is DTGVSQNPRHKITKRGQNVTFRCDPISEHNRLYWYRQTLGQGPEFLTYFQNEAQLEKSRLLSDRFSAERPKGSFSTLEIQRTEQGDSAMYLCASSTVSATDTQYFGPGTRLTVL.

This clonotype was seen a handful of times. The rearrangement links TRBV3-1 to TRBJ2-4, with 13 bases fitting TRBD2. With V trimmed by 2 bases and J by 7 bases, 8 bases remained unmatched. Looked up from germline, CDR1 is LGHDT and CDR2 is YNNKEL (reference sequence). CDR3 length: 17 residues. CDR3 loop: CASSQRGTSGNRNIQYF. CDR3 coding DNA: TGTGCCAGCAGCCAACGGGGGACTAGCGGGAATCGGAACATTCAGTACTTC. The whole variable domain, remainder taken from reference TRBV3-1 and TRBJ2-4, is DTAVSQTPKYLVTQMGNDKSIKCEQNLGHDTMYWYKQDSKKFLKIMFSYNNKELIINETVPNRFSPKSPDKAHLNLHINSLELGDSAVYFCASSQRGTSGNRNIQYFGAGTRLSVL.